The text below deals with one T cell receptor beta chain. The data originate from a study of blood T cell repertoires in COVID-19. For the study at large: T cells, B-cell-depleted T cells, or PBMCs provided the cDNA or gDNA that served as material.

Seattle researchers signed up patients amid active infection and tracked them longitudinally. Germline V gene lookup returns CDR1 SQVTM and CDR2 ANQGSEA. Deletions cut 4 bases from V and 2 bases from J, with 3 bases between. The CDR3 extends over 12 amino acids. Per the original data handling: Estimation of nucleated cell counts relied on the amplification of reference gene primers. Here immunoSEQ multiplex PCR was the method, and the copy in TCRdb shows in-frame clones only, minus some. The V and J calls and clone size were taken over from that table, and D and trimming were inferred from the DNA. The sample contains roughly 290,000 clones, approximately 86% of which appear only once.

The sequencing sample was made of peripheral blood. This sequence joins TRBV29-1 and TRBJ2-6, with unresolved D. The TCR was taken from a human donor with COVID-19, enrolled during active disease. The donor label of this sample is uncertain. This CDR3 is CSVAAGANVLTF. Written as DNA, the CDR3 is TGCAGCGTTGCGGCTGGGGCCAACGTCCTGACTTTC.